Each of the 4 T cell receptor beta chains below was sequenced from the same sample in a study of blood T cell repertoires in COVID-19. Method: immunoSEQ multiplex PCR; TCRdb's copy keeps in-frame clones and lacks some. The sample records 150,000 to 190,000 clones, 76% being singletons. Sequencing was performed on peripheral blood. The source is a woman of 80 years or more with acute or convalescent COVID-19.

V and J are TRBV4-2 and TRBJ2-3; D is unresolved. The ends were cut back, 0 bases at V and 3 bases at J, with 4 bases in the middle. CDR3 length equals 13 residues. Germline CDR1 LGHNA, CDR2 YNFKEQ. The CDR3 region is CASSQDVTDTQYF. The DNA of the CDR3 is TGTGCCAGCAGCCAAGATGTAACAGATACGCAGTATTTT.

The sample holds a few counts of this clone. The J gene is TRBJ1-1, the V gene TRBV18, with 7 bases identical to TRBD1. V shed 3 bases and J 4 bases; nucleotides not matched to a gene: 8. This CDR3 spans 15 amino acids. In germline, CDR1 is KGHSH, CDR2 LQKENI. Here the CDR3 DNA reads TGTGCCAGCTCACCCCGGGACAGAGACCCCACTGAAGCTTTCTTT. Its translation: CASSPRDRDPTEAFF.

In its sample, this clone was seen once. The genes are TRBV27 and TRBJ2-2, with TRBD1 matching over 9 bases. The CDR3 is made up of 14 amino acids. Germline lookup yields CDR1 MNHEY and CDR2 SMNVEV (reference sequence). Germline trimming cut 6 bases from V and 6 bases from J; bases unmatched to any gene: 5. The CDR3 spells CASSPDRGAGELFF. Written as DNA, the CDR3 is TGTGCCAGCAGCCCCGACAGGGGGGCCGGGGAGCTGTTTTTT.

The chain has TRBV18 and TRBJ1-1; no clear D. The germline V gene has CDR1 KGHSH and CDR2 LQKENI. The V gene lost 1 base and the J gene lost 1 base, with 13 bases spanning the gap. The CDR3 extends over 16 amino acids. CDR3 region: CASSPQKTEPNTEAFF. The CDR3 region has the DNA TGTGCCAGCTCACCACAAAAGACTGAGCCGAACACTGAAGCTTTCTTT.